These 14 T cell receptor beta chains share one sample of origin, sequenced in a study of T cell responses to AZD1222 COVID-19 vaccine. Some clones are missing from TCRdb's copy, which holds only in-frame ones; the method was immunoSEQ multiplex PCR. This table has 130,000 to 150,000 clones, around 90% appearing once. The sample here was peripheral blood, taken on day 0 of AZD1222 vaccination. The origin of the receptors is an adult in good health.

This chain's CDR3 is CASSHPKDQPQHF. The CDR3 nucleotides read TGTGCCAGCAGCCACCCTAAAGATCAGCCCCAGCATTTT. V gene TRBV6-6 combines with J gene TRBJ1-5; D gene unclear. Germline V gene lookup returns CDR1 MNHNY and CDR2 SVGAGI (reference sequence). The CDR3 totals 13 residues. The ends were cut back, 6 bases at V and 5 bases at J, with 11 bases in the middle.

This chain connects TRBV9 to TRBJ2-3, with D possibly being TRBD2 (6 bases). Trimming shortened V by 4 bases and J by 1 base, and 16 bases separated the two germline ends. The germline gives CDR1 SGDLS, CDR2 YYNGEE. This CDR3 has 16 residues. The CDR3 DNA sequence: TGTGCCAGCAGCCTAATCGCGGGGCCCGGCACAGATACGCAGTATTTT. This encodes CASSLIAGPGTDTQYF.

The chain has TRBV14 and TRBJ2-7, with TRBD1 matching over 7 bases. This CDR3 is built from 15 residues. Germline CDR1 reads SGHDN; CDR2 reads FVKESK. The ends lost 3 bases at V and 3 bases at J; junction bases unmatched: 8. CDR3 nucleotide sequence: TGTGCCAGCAGCCAGGCCACCGGGACAGTCTACGAGCAGTACTTC. Translation: CASSQATGTVYEQYF.

The CDR3 DNA follows: TGTGCCAGCAGCCAAGTCAACAGGGCACAAGAAGCTTTCTTT. Amino acid sequence: CASSQVNRAQEAFF. The chain recombines TRBV5-6 with TRBJ1-1, with D tentatively TRBD1 (6 bases). The CDR3 totals 14 residues. Germline CDR1 and CDR2: SGHDT and YYEEEE. The ends were cut back, 4 bases at V and 8 bases at J, with 18 bases in the middle.

The rearrangement uses TRBV5-1 and TRBJ2-3; 14 bases line up with TRBD2. The V gene end was trimmed by 3 bases and the J gene end by 3 bases; junction bases not matched to a gene: 3. The CDR3 consists of 16 residues. Germline CDR1 SGHRS, CDR2 YFSETQ. CDR3: CASSSGTSGGTDTQYF. The CDR3 DNA is TGCGCCAGCAGCTCCGGGACTAGCGGGGGAACAGATACGCAGTATTTT.

This clone is a singleton in its sample. The rearrangement links TRBV7-8 to TRBJ1-1; D perhaps matches TRBD1 (5 bases). The CDR3 has 14 amino acids. V was cut by 6 bases and J by 1 base, with 12 bases left in between. Germline V gene lookup returns CDR1 SGHVS and CDR2 FQNEAQ. The CDR3 protein is CASRPGSGNTEAFF. CDR3 DNA sequence: TGTGCCAGCAGACCAGGGTCGGGGAACACTGAAGCTTTCTTT.

V gene TRBV3-1 (or the pseudogene TRBV3-2) combines with J gene TRBJ1-6; D possibly corresponds to TRBD1 (5 bases). Germline V gene data show CDR1 as LGHDT and CDR2 as YNNKEL (reference sequence). V was pared by 0 bases and J by 2 bases, with 17 bases between. The CDR3 spans 19 residues. CDR3 sequence: CASSQDYQGRLPYNSPLHF. In nucleotides, the CDR3 is TGTGCCAGCAGCCAAGACTACCAGGGCCGATTGCCCTATAATTCACCCCTCCACTTT.

The chain carries TRBV7-2 and TRBJ2-7; no definite D call. Between the trimmed V and J ends, which lost 1 base and 1 base, there was a span of 5 bases. There are 13 residues in the CDR3. CDR1 is SGHTA, CDR2 FQGNSA, per germline. The CDR3 protein is CASSLVLSYEQYF. The CDR3 bases are TGTGCCAGCAGCTTAGTACTGTCCTACGAGCAGTACTTC.

This clone was detected once. This sequence joins TRBV18 and TRBJ1-4, with 8 bases identical to TRBD1. Unmatched junction bases numbered 6, after V lost 2 bases and J lost 7 bases. The CDR3 sequence is 15 residues long. Germline lookup yields CDR1 KGHSH and CDR2 LQKENI. The CDR3 spells CASSPGDRRIEKLFF. CDR3 sequence (DNA): TGTGCCAGCTCACCAGGGGACAGGAGAATTGAAAAACTGTTTTTT.

The chain has TRBV7-8 and TRBJ2-7; 7 nucleotides match TRBD1. The junction had 5 bases not matched to a gene; V was cut back by 5 bases and J by 1 base. Looked up from germline, CDR1 is SGHVS and CDR2 is FQNEAQ. The CDR3 runs 14 residues. The CDR3 coding sequence is TGTGCCAGCAGCCTAGGGGACAGTTCCTACGAGCAGTACTTC. It is translated as CASSLGDSSYEQYF.

The chain joins TRBV10-1 to TRBJ2-7; 7 bases fit TRBD1. CDR1 is WNHNN and CDR2 is SYGVQD in the germline V gene (reference sequence). The V gene end was trimmed by 0 bases and the J gene end by 6 bases; junction bases not matched to a gene: 2. The CDR3 has 13 residues. The CDR3 DNA is TGCGCCAGCAGTGAGTCACAGGGGATCGAGCAGTACTTC. Translation: CASSESQGIEQYF.

This rearrangement joins TRBV29-1 to TRBJ1-3, with D uncertain. The germline V and J ends were trimmed by 6 bases and 4 bases, with 13 bases remaining between them. Germline CDR1 is SQVTM and CDR2 is ANQGSEA. The CDR3 length is 13 residues. The CDR3 loop reads CSVRGSGGNTIYF. The CDR3 coding sequence is TGCAGCGTGCGAGGGTCCGGCGGAAACACCATATATTTT.

J is TRBJ1-1 and V is TRBV28; D is perhaps TRBD1 (6 bases). Trimming removed 6 bases at V and 13 bases at J, with 24 bases between. The CDR3 loop spans 14 amino acids. Germline CDR1 is MDHEN and CDR2 is SYDVKM. The CDR3 region has the DNA TGTGCCAGCAGCAACACAGAACAGGGTCTGAATGGTTTCTTT. It codes for CASSNTEQGLNGFF.

The rearrangement uses TRBV25-1 and TRBJ2-5; 9 bases line up with TRBD1. The length of the CDR3 is 16 residues. Per the germline V gene, CDR1 is MGHDK and CDR2 is SYGVNS. With 1 base clipped from V and 5 bases from J, the junction kept 8 bases outside the gene matches. As DNA, the CDR3 is TGTGCCAGCAGTGAATTCAGGACAGGGGTTAGGGAGACCCAGTACTTC. Protein: CASSEFRTGVRETQYF. Supplemented by reference TRBV25-1 and TRBJ2-5, the full variable domain reads EADIYQTPRYLVIGTGKKITLECSQTMGHDKMYWYQQDPGMELHLIHYSYGVNSTEKGDLSSESTVSRIRTEHFPLTLESARPSHTSQYLCASSEFRTGVRETQYFGPGTRLLVL.